This TCR beta chain was identified in a study of OX40 agonist ivuxolimab in advanced cancers. V dropped 8 bases and J dropped 7 bases, with 17 bases sitting between them. This CDR3 has 14 residues. Looked up from germline, CDR1 is SEHNR and CDR2 is FQNEAQ (reference sequence). Sequencing used immunoSEQ multiplex PCR; TCRdb keeps in-frame clones, though not all of them. The sample lists about 120,000 clones; about 93% were seen once. This chain uses TRBV7-9 with TRBJ1-4, with D tentatively TRBD1 (6 bases). The sample here was CD4+ or CD8+ T cells sorted from blood, taken in a trial of the OX40 agonist ivuxolimab. The TCR comes from an adult with an advanced solid tumor such as melanoma, head and neck, liver or kidney cancer. DNA for the CDR3: TGTGCCAGCGCAACAGGGTTTGGGGCTGAAAAACTGTTTTTT. Translated: CASATGFGAEKLFF. Full variable domain (missing parts from reference TRBV7-9 and TRBJ1-4): DTGVSQNPRHKITKRGQNVTFRCDPISEHNRLYWYRQTLGQGPEFLTYFQNEAQLEKSRLLSDRFSAERPKGSFSTLEIQRTEQGDSAMYLCASATGFGAEKLFFGSGTQLSVL.